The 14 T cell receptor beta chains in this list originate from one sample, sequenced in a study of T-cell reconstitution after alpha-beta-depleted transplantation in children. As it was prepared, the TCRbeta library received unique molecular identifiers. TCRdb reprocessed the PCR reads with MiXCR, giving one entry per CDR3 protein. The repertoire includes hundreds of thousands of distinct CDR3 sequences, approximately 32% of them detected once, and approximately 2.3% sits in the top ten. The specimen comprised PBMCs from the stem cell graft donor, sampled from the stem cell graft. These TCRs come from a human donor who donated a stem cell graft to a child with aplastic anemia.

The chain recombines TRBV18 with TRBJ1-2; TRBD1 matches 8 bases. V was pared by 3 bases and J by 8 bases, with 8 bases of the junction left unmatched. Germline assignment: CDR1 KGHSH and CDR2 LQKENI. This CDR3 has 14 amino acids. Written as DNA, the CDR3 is TGTGCCAGCTCACCTAAGGACAGGGTTCAGGGCTACACCTTC. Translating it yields CASSPKDRVQGYTF.

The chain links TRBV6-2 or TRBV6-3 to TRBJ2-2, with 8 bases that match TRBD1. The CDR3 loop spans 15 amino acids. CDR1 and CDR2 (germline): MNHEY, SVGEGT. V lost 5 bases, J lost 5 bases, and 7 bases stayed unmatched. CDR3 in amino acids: CASSTDRVGTGELFF. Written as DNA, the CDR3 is TGTGCCAGCAGTACGGACAGGGTCGGGACCGGGGAGCTGTTTTTT.

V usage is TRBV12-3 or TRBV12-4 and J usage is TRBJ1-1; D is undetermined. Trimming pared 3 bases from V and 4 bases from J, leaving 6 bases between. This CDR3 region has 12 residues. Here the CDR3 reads CASSFPGTEAFF. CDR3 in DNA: TGTGCCAGCAGTTTCCCAGGCACTGAAGCTTTCTTT.

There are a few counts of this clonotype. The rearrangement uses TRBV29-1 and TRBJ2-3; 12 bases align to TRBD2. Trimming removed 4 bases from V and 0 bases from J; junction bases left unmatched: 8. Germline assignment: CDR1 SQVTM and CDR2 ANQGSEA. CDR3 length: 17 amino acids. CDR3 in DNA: TGCAGCGTTGCCCTCGGGACTAGCGGGCTTAGCACAGATACGCAGTATTTT. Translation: CSVALGTSGLSTDTQYF.

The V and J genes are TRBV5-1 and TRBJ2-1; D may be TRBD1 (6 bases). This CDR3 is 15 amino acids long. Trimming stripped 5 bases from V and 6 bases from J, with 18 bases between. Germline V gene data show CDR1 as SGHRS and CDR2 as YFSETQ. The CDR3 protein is CASRKQGNQANEQFF. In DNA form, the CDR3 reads TGCGCCAGCAGGAAACAGGGTAACCAGGCCAATGAGCAGTTCTTC.

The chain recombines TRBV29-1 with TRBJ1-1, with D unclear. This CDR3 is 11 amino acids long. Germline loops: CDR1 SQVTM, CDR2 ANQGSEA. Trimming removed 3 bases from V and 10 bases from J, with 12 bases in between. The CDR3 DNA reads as TGCAGCGTTGAGGCGGCCTATCCAGCTTTCTTT. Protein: CSVEAAYPAFF.

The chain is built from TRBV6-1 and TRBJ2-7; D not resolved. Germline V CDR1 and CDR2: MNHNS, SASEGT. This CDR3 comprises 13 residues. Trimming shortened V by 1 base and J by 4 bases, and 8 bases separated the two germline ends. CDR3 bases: TGTGCCAGCAGTGAAGACAGTTATTACGAGCAGTACGTC. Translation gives CASSEDSYYEQYV.

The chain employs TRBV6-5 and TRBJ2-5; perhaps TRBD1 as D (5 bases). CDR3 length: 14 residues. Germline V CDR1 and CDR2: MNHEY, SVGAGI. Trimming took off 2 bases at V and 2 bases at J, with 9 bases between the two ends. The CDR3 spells CASSYRQGQETQYF. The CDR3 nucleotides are TGTGCCAGCAGTTACCGGCAGGGTCAAGAGACCCAGTACTTC.

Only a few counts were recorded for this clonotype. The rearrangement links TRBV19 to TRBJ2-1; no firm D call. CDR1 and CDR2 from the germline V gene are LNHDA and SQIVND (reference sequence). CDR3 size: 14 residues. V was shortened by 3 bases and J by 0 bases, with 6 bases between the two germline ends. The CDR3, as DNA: TGTGCCAGTAGTATTTGGAACTCCTACAATGAGCAGTTCTTC. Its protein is CASSIWNSYNEQFF.

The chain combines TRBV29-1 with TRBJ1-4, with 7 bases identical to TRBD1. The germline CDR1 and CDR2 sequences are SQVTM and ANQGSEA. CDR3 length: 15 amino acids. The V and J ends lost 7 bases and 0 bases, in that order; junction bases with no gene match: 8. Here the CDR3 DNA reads TGCAGCGCGAAGGGACAGTCTGCAACTAATGAAAAACTGTTTTTT. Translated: CSAKGQSATNEKLFF.

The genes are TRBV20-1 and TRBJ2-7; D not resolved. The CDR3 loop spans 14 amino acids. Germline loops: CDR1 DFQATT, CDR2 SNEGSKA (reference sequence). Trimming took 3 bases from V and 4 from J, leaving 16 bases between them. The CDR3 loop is CSASVLVNVYEQYF. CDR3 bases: TGCAGTGCTAGTGTCCTAGTGAACGTTTACGAGCAGTACTTC.

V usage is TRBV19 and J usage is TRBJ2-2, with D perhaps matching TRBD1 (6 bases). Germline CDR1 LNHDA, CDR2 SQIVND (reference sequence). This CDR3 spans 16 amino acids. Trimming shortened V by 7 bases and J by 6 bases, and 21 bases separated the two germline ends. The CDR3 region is CASNKVRLGAAGELFF. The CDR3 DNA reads TGTGCCAGTAACAAAGTTCGTTTGGGGGCGGCCGGGGAGCTGTTTTTT.

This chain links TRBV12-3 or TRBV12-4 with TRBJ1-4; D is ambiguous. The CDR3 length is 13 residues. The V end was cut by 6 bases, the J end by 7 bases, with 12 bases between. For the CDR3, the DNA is TGTGCCAGCAGCCCTACTCGGGGTGAAAAACTGTTTTTT. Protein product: CASSPTRGEKLFF.

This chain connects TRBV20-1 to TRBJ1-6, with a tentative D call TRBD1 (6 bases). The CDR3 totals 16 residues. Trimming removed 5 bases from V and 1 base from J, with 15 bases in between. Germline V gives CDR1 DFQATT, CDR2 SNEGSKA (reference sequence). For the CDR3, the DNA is TGCAGTGCTGCTGATACAGGGAGTTCCTATAATTCACCCCTCCACTTT. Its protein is CSAADTGSSYNSPLHF.